The sequence of this T cell receptor (beta chain) was determined in a study of long-term antiretroviral therapy in people with HIV. The overall study: Of all samples, the earliest predate the 2015 immediate-ART recommendation by about a decade.

Run at survey level, the immunoSEQ assay was version v3.0. Sequencing was designed to cover about 40,000-55,000 T-cell genomes in each sample. Clones were sequenced by immunoSEQ multiplex PCR, and TCRdb holds only the in-frame ones, with some missing. The data show roughly 30,000 clones, with 80% to 90% seen just once and 3.8% held by the top ten. Germline V gene sequence: CDR1 SGHDT, CDR2 YYEEEE. Deletions cut 8 bases from V and 3 bases from J, with 11 bases between. The CDR3 length is 12 residues. The TCR was taken from a man aged 18 to 30 with HIV. Here the sequenced sample was unsorted PBMCs, taken 0.8 years before starting antiretroviral therapy. The chain has TRBV5-6 and TRBJ1-1, with D unclear. CDR3 residues: CASSNFYTEAFF. The CDR3 DNA reads as TGTGCCAGTTCCAACTTCTACACTGAAGCTTTCTTT. Filled out from reference TRBV5-6 and TRBJ1-1, the complete variable domain reads DAGVTQSPTHLIKTRGQQVTLRCSPKSGHDTVSWYQQALGQGPQFIFQYYEEEERQRGNFPDRFSGHQFPNYSSELNVNALLLGDSALYLCASSNFYTEAFFGQGTRLTVV.